These 2 T cell receptor beta chains share one sample of origin, sequenced in a study of blood T cell repertoires in COVID-19. The method was immunoSEQ multiplex PCR; TCRdb's version includes in-frame clones alone and lacks a portion of them. There are about 230,000 clones in the sample; approximately 90% occur only once, and roughly 12% lies in the top ten. Sequenced material: peripheral blood. These receptors all come from a woman in her late teens or twenties who had recovered from COVID-19.

The rearrangement uses TRBV5-1 and TRBJ2-1; no clear D. Trimming stripped 0 bases from V and 4 bases from J, with 11 bases between. Germline V gene lookup returns CDR1 SGHRS and CDR2 YFSETQ. The CDR3 is 15 amino acids. CDR3 DNA: TGCGCCAGCAGCTTGGCCTTGGGCCTTTACAATGAGCAGTTCTTC. It translates to CASSLALGLYNEQFF.

The J gene is TRBJ1-1, the V gene TRBV4-2; D not certain. Germline V gene sequence: CDR1 LGHNA, CDR2 YNFKEQ. There are 16 residues in the CDR3. V shed 0 bases and J shed 1 base, with 12 bases lying between them. Here the CDR3 DNA reads TGTGCCAGCAGCCAAGATCGTATGGGAGCGAACACTGAAGCTTTCTTT. As protein: CASSQDRMGANTEAFF.